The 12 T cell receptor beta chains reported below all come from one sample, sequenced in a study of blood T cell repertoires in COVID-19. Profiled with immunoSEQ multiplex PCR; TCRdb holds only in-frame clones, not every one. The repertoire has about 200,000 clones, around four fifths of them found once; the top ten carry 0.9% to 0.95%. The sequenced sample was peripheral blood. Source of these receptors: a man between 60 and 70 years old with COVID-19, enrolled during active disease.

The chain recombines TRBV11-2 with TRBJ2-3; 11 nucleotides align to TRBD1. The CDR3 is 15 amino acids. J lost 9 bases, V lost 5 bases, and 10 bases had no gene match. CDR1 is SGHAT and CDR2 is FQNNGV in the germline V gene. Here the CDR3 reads CASSPEGQGVTTQYF. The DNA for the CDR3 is TGTGCCAGCAGCCCCGAGGGACAGGGGGTAACAACGCAGTATTTT.

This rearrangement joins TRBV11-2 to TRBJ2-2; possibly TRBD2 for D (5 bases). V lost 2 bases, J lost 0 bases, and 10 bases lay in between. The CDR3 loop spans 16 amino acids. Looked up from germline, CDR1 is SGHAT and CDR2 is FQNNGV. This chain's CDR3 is CASSLFQRSNTGELFF. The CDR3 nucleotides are TGTGCCAGCAGCTTATTTCAGCGGTCGAACACCGGGGAGCTGTTTTTT. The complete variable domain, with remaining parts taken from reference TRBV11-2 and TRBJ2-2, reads EAGVAQSPRYKIIEKRQSVAFWCNPISGHATLYWYQQILGQGPKLLIQFQNNGVVDDSQLPKDRFSAERLKGVDSTLKIQPAKLEDSAVYLCASSLFQRSNTGELFFGEGSRLTVL.

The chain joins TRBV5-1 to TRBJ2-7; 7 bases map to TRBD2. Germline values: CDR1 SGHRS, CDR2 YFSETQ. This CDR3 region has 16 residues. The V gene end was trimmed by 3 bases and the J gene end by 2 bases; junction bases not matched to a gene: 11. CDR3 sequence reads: CASSSHQRGVTYEQYF. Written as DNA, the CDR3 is TGCGCCAGCAGCTCCCACCAGCGGGGAGTGACCTACGAGCAGTACTTC.

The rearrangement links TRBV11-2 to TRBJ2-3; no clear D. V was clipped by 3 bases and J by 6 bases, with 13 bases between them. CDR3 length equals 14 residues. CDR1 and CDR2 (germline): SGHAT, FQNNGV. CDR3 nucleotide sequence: TGTGCCAGCAGCTTCTTAGCCGGATCGGATACGCAGTATTTT. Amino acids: CASSFLAGSDTQYF.

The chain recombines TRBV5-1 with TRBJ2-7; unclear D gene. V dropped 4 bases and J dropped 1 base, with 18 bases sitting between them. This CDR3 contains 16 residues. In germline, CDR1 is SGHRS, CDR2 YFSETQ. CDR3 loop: CASSPPGRTLSYEQYF. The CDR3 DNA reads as TGCGCCAGCAGCCCTCCAGGAAGAACTCTTTCCTACGAGCAGTACTTC.

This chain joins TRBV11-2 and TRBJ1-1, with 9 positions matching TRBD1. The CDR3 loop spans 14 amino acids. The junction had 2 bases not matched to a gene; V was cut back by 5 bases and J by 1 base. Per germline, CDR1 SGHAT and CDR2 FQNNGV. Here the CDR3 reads CASSRDRANTEAFF. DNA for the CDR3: TGTGCCAGCAGCCGGGACAGGGCGAACACTGAAGCTTTCTTT.

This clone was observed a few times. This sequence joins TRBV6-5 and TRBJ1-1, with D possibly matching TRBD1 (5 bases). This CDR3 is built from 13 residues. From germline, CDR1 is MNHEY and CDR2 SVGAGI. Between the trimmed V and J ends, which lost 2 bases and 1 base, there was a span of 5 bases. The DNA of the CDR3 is TGTGCCAGCAGTTACCAGGGGAACACTGAAGCTTTCTTT. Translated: CASSYQGNTEAFF.

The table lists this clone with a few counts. CDR3 amino acids: CAISGRTGGPLNTEAFF. The CDR3 DNA is TGTGCCATCAGTGGGCGGACAGGGGGCCCCTTGAACACTGAAGCTTTCTTT. The chain couples TRBV10-3 to TRBJ1-1, with 11 positions matching TRBD1. Germline CDR1 reads ENHRY; CDR2 reads SYGVKD. This CDR3 spans 17 amino acids. The trim removed 4 bases at V and 0 bases at J, leaving 7 bases unmatched.

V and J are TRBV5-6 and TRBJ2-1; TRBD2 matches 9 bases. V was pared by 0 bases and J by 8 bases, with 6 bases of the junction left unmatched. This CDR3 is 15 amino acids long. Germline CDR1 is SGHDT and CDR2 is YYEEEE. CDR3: CASSLALAGDHEQFF. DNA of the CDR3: TGTGCCAGCAGCTTGGCATTAGCGGGAGACCATGAGCAGTTCTTC.

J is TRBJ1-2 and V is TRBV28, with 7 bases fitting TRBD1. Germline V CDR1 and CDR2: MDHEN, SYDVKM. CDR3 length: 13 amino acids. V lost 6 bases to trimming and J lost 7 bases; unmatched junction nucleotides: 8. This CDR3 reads CASRTTGVGGYTF. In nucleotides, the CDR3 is TGTGCCAGCAGGACTACAGGGGTGGGTGGCTACACCTTC.

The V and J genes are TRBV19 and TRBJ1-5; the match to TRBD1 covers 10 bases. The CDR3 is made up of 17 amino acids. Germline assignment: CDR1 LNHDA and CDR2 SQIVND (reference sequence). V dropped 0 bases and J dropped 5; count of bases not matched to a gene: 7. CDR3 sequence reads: CASSIETGGFSYQPQHF. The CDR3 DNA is TGTGCCAGTAGTATAGAGACAGGGGGCTTTAGTTATCAGCCCCAGCATTTT.

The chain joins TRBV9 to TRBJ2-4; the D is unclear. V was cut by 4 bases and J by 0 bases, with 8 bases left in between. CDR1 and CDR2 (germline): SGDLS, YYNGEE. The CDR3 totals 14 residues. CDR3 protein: CASSPGLAKNIQYF. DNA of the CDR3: TGTGCCAGCAGCCCCGGGTTAGCCAAAAACATTCAGTACTTC. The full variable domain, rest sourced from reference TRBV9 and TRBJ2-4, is DSGVTQTPKHLITATGQRVTLRCSPRSGDLSVYWYQQSLDQGLQFLIQYYNGEERAKGNILERFSAQQFPDLHSELNLSSLELGDSALYFCASSPGLAKNIQYFGAGTRLSVL.